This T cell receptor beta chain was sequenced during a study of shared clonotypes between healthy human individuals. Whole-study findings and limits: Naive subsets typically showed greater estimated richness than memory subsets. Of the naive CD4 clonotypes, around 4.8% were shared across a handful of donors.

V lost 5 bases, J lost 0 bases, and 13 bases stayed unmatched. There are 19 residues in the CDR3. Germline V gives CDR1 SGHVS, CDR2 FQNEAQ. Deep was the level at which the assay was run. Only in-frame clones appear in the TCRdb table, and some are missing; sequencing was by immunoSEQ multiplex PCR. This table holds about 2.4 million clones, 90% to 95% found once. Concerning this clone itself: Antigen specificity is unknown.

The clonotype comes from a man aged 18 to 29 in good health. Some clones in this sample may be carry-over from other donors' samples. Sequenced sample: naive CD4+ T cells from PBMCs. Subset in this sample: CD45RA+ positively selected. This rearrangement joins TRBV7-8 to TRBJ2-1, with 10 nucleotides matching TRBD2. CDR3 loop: CASSPLAGGTSSSYNEQFF. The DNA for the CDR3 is TGTGCCAGCAGCCCGTTAGCGGGAGGAACCTCGAGCTCCTACAATGAGCAGTTCTTC.